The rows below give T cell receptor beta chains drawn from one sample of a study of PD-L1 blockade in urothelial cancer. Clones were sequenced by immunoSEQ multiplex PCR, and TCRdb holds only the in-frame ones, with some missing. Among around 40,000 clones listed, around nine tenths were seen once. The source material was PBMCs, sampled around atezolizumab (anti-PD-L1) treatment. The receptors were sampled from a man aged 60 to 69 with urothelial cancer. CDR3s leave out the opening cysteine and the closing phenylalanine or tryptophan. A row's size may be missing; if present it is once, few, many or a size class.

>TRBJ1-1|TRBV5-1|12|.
ASSLMRGNTEAF
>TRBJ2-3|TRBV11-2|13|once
ASSLFGEGTDTQY
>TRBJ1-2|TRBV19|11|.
ASTDRQNYGYT
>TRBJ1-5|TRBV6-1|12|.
ASLTDRGYQPQH
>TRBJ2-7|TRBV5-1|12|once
ASSLLGTSSEQY
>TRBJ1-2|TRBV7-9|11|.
ASSLARSYGYT
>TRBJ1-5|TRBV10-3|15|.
AISAGGGGNSNQPQH
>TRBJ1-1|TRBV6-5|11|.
ASSYGRRSEAF
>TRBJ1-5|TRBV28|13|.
ASSPVDRVNQPQH
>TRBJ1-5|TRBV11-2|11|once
ASSLGPGQPQH
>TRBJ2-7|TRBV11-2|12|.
ASRPSGVSYEQY
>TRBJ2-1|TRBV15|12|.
ATGRGGSYNEQF
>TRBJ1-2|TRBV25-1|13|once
ASSDARQRNYGYT
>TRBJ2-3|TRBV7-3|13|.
ASSLILAGTDTQY
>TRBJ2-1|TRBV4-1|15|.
ASSQDGSGRVYNEQF
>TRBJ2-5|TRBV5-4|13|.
ASSSTSGSRETQY
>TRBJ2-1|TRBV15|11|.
ATSRDPRGEQF
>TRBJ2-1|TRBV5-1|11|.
ASSWSSYNEQF
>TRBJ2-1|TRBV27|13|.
ASRPGLAFYNEQF
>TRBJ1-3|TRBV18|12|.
ASSPQGAGNTIY
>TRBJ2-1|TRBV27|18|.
ASSSLGEQGPFGFYNEQF
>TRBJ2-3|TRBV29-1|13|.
SVDGSGRNTDTQY
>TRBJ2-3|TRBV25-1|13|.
ASSAQGAVTDTQY